Below are 8 T cell receptor beta chains sequenced from a single sample in a study of shared clonotypes between healthy human individuals. Measured with immunoSEQ multiplex PCR; TCRdb has only the in-frame clones, and not every one. The data contain about 2.4 million clones, 93% of them singletons. What was sequenced was naive CD4+ T cells from PBMCs. This sample's subset: CD45RA+ positively selected. The receptors originated from a man younger than 30 in good health. Some clones in this sample may be carry-over from other donors' samples.

The count of this clone is one. The chain links TRBV28 to TRBJ1-5; a possible D gene is TRBD1 (5 bases). Trimming stripped 5 bases from V and 4 bases from J, with 9 bases between. The CDR3 totals 13 residues. The V gene's germline CDR1 is MDHEN and CDR2 SYDVKM. Here the CDR3 DNA reads TGTGCCAGCAGTGGGACGGTGAATCAGCCCCAGCATTTT. As protein: CASSGTVNQPQHF.

CDR3 loop: CASSPTGAGNQPQHF. The CDR3 DNA reads TGTGCCAGCAGTCCGACAGGTGCTGGCAATCAGCCCCAGCATTTT. The J gene is TRBJ1-5, the V gene TRBV28; D might be TRBD1 (6 bases). Trimming left V 5 bases short and J 2 bases short, with 13 bases between. The CDR3 spans 15 residues. Per germline, CDR1 MDHEN and CDR2 SYDVKM.

This clone was seen just once. This chain joins TRBV6-5 and TRBJ2-5; D gene unclear. Germline V gives CDR1 MNHEY, CDR2 SVGAGI. Between the trimmed V and J ends, which lost 6 bases and 5 bases, there was a span of 13 bases. This CDR3 comprises 13 residues. The CDR3 reads CASSDIGQETQYF. The DNA for the CDR3 is TGTGCCAGCAGCGACATAGGTCAGGAGACCCAGTACTTC.

The V and J genes are TRBV6-4 and TRBJ2-1, with 8 positions matching TRBD1. Germline CDR1 MRHNA, CDR2 SNTAGT. The ends lost 3 bases at V and 7 bases at J; junction bases unmatched: 11. The CDR3 length is 16 residues. CDR3 DNA sequence: TGTGCCAGCAGTGATGACAGGGGATTCCCTAGAAATGAGCAGTTCTTC. It yields the protein CASSDDRGFPRNEQFF.

A remark on this clone: This sample includes further DNA sequences coding for the same CDR3. The chain combines TRBV18 with TRBJ2-3, with unresolved D. V was pared by 6 bases and J by 0 bases, with 10 bases between. Germline CDR1 and CDR2: KGHSH and LQKENI. The CDR3 is made up of 14 amino acids. CDR3 DNA sequence: TGTGCCAGCTCGCCTATTGACAGCACAGATACGCAGTATTTT. This codes for CASSPIDSTDTQYF.

CDR3 loop: CASSARTRDRDYEQYF. The CDR3 DNA reads TGTGCCAGCAGCGCCCGGACCCGGGACAGGGACTACGAGCAGTACTTC. This chain connects TRBV11-2 to TRBJ2-7; 9 bases line up with TRBD1. Germline V gene lookup returns CDR1 SGHAT and CDR2 FQNNGV. Losses at the gene ends were 5 bases for V and 3 bases for J; bases not matched to a gene: 11. The CDR3 is 16 residues long.

Turning to this clone: This sample also contains other DNA sequences that code for the same CDR3. The chain is built from TRBV28 and TRBJ2-3, with 9 bases lining up with TRBD2. Germline CDR1 and CDR2: MDHEN and SYDVKM. Unmatched junction bases numbered 8, after V lost 5 bases and J lost 5 bases. CDR3 length: 15 amino acids. The CDR3 spells CASSVAGGGGDTQYF. As DNA, the CDR3 is TGTGCCAGCAGTGTGGCGGGAGGGGGTGGAGATACGCAGTATTTT.

The CDR3 sequence is CASTLSRNTEAFF. The CDR3 nucleotides are TGTGCCAGCACCTTATCCCGGAACACTGAAGCTTTCTTT. This chain uses TRBV27 with TRBJ1-1; D is unresolved. Germline loops: CDR1 MNHEY, CDR2 SMNVEV (reference sequence). The CDR3 runs to 13 residues. Trimming removed 7 bases at V and 1 base at J, with 10 bases between.